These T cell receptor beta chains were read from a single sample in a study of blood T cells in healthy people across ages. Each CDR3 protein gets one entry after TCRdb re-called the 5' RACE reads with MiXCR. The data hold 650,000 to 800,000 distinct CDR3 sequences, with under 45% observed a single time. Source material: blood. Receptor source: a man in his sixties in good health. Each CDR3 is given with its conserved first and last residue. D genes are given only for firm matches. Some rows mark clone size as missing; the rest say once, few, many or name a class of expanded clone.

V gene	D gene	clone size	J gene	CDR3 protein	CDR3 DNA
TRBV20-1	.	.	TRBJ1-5	CSALARPSAQHF	TGCAGTGCCCTCGCCCGCCCATCTGCCCAGCATTTT
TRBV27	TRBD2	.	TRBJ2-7	CASSVFGTSGGSSYEQYF	TGTGCCAGCAGTGTGTTTGGGACTAGCGGGGGGAGTTCCTACGAGCAGTACTTC
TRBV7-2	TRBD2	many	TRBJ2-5	CASSGERGGKETQYF	TGTGCCAGCAGCGGGGAGCGGGGGGGAAAAGAGACCCAGTACTTC
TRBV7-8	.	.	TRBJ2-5	CASSPDGGERQGMNGETQYF	TGTGCCAGCAGCCCCGATGGGGGGGAAAGACAGGGGATGAACGGCGAGACCCAGTACTTC
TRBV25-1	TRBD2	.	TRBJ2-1	CASSRAGGNNEQFF	TGTGCCAGCAGTAGGGCGGGGGGCAACAATGAGCAGTTCTTC
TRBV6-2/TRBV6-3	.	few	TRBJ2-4	CASSYGAGRSKNIQYF	TGTGCCAGCAGTTACGGGGCAGGGAGGTCCAAAAACATTCAGTACTTC
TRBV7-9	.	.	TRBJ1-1	CASSFYNTEAFF	TGTGCCAGCAGCTTTTATAACACTGAAGCTTTCTTT
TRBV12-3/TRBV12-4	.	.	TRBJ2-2	CASSWASGELFF	TGTGCCAGCAGTTGGGCCTCCGGGGAGCTGTTTTTT
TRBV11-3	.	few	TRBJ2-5	CASRAGGGRQETQYF	TGTGCCAGCAGGGCGGGTGGGGGCCGACAAGAGACCCAGTACTTC
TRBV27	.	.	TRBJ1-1	CASSFGVGVNTEAFF	TGTGCCAGCAGTTTTGGGGTCGGGGTGAACACTGAAGCTTTCTTT
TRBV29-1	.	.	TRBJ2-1	CSVDATGALYNEQFF	TGCAGCGTTGATGCGACCGGAGCCCTTTACAATGAGCAGTTCTTC
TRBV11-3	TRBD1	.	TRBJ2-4	CASSLGRQGYNEQYF	TGTGCCAGCAGCTTAGGCCGACAGGGGTACAATGAGCAGTACTTC
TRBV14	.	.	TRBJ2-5	CASSQRPRGTQYF	TGTGCCAGCAGCCAAAGGCCCCGGGGGACCCAGTACTTC
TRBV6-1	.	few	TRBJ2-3	CASSPELGHRQSTDTQYF	TGTGCCAGCAGTCCAGAACTCGGACACCGCCAATCCACAGATACGCAGTATTTT
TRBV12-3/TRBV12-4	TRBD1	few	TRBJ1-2	CASSFKQGYGYTF	TGTGCCAGCAGTTTTAAACAGGGGTATGGCTACACCTTC
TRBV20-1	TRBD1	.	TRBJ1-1	CSASQGGGTEAFF	TGCAGTGCTAGTCAGGGGGGAGGCACTGAAGCTTTCTTT
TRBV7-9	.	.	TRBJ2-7	CASSTTGGKFSYEQYF	TGTGCCAGCAGCACGACCGGCGGGAAATTCTCCTACGAGCAGTACTTC
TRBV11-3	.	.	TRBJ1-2	CASSAMSWGNYGYTF	TGTGCCAGCAGCGCCATGTCTTGGGGTAACTATGGCTACACCTTC
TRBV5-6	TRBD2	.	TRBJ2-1	CASSLPETSGRNEQFF	TGTGCCAGCAGCTTGCCCGAGACTAGCGGGCGAAATGAGCAGTTCTTC
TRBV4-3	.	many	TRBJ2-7	CASSKDARSYEQYF	TGCGCCAGCAGCAAAGACGCCAGATCCTACGAGCAGTACTTC
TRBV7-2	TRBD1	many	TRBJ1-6	CASRESMGTANSPLHF	TGTGCCAGCAGGGAATCTATGGGGACAGCTAATTCACCCCTCCACTTT
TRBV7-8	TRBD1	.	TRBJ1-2	CASSLLVGQEPWYGYTF	TGTGCCAGCAGCTTACTTGTGGGACAGGAGCCGTGGTATGGCTACACCTTC
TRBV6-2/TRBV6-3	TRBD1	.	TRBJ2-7	CASSYSDREIYEQYF	TGTGCCAGCAGTTACTCGGACAGGGAAATCTACGAGCAGTACTTC
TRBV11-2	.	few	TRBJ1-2	CASSLTGQGGYTF	TGTGCCAGCAGCTTAACAGGCCAGGGTGGCTACACCTTC
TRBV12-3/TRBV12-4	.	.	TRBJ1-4	CASSSFRDLPEKLFF	TGTGCCAGCAGTTCATTTAGGGACTTACCTGAAAAACTGTTTTTT
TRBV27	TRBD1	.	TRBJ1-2	CASGTSGTGGYTF	TGTGCCAGCGGAACTTCCGGGACAGGAGGGTACACCTTC
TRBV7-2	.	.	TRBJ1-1	CASSAYPFTEAFF	TGTGCCAGCAGCGCCTACCCCTTCACTGAAGCTTTCTTT
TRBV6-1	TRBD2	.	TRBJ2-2	CASSAGTTQNTGELFF	TGTGCCAGCAGTGCCGGGACTACCCAGAACACCGGGGAGCTGTTTTTT
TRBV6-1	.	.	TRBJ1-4	CASSGTVLDEKLFF	TGTGCCAGCAGTGGGACAGTCCTGGATGAAAAACTGTTTTTT
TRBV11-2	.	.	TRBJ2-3	CASSVIRGENAQYF	TGTGCCAGCAGCGTGATCAGGGGAGAGAACGCGCAGTATTTT
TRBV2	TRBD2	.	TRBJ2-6	CASNELSGGGAWVLTF	TGTGCCAGCAACGAACTCTCGGGGGGGGGAGCATGGGTCCTGACTTTC